Sequencing of this T cell receptor beta chain was carried out in a study of blood T cell repertoires in COVID-19. Study information: T cells, B-cell-depleted T cells, or PBMCs supplied cDNA or gDNA.

Study processing details: Cell counts per sample came from amplifying reference gene primers. Assay: immunoSEQ multiplex PCR; the TCRdb copy retains only in-frame clones and omits some. V, J and clone size reflect that table, while D and trimming were determined from the DNA. The table lists hundreds of thousands of clones, approximately 88% of them singletons. The CDR3 has 16 amino acids. Germline V gene lookup returns CDR1 SGDLS and CDR2 YYNGEE. Between the trimmed V and J ends, which lost 0 bases and 0 bases, there was a span of 13 bases. The sequence was obtained from a woman in her forties with acute COVID-19. What was sequenced was PBMCs or T cells enriched from blood (not recorded which). The chain has TRBV9 and TRBJ2-7, with D possibly TRBD2 on 5 matching bases. In nucleotides, the CDR3 is TGTGCCAGCAGCGTAGAACCAAGCGGAAGCTCCTACGAGCAGTACTTC. Translation: CASSVEPSGSSYEQYF.